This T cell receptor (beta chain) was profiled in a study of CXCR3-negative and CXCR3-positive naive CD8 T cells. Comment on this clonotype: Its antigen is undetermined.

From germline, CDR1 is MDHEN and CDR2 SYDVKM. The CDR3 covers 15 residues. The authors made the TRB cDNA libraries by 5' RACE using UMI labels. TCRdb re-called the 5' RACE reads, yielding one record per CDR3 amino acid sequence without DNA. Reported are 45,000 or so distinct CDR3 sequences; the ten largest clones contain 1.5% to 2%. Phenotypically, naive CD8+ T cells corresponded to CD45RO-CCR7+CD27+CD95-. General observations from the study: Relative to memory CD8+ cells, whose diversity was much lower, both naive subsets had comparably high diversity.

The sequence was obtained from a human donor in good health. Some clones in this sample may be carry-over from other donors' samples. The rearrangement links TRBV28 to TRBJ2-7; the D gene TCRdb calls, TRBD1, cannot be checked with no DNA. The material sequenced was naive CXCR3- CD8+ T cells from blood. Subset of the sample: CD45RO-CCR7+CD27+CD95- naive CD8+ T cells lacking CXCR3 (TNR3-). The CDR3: CASTPGGGQSYEKYF.